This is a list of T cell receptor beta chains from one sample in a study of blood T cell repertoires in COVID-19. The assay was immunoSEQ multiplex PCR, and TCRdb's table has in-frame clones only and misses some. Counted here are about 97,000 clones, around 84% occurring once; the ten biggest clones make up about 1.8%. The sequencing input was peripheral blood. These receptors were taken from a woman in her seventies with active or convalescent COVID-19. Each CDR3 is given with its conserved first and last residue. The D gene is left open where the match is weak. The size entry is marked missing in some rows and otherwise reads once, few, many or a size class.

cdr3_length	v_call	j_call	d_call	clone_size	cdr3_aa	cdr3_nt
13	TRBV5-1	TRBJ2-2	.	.	CASSLGGTGELFF	TGCGCCAGCAGCTTGGGAGGCACCGGGGAGCTGTTTTTT
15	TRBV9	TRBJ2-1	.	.	CASSVPLATSDEQFF	TGTGCCAGCAGCGTACCTTTGGCCACCAGCGATGAGCAGTTCTTC
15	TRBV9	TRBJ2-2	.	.	CASSVGNRNTGELFF	TGTGCCAGCAGCGTAGGGAACAGGAACACCGGGGAGCTGTTTTTT
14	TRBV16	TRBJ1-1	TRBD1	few	CASRGQGARTEAFF	TGTGCCAGCAGAGGACAGGGGGCGAGGACTGAAGCTTTCTTT
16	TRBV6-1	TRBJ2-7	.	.	CASSEGYGDSSYEQYF	TGTGCCAGCAGTGAAGGATACGGCGACAGTTCCTACGAGCAGTACTTC
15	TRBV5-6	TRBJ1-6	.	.	CASSLGSSYNSPLHF	TGTGCCAGCAGCTTGGGGAGCTCCTATAATTCACCCCTCCACTTT
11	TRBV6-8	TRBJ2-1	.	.	CASGPYNEQFF	TGTGCCAGCGGGCCTTACAATGAGCAGTTCTTC
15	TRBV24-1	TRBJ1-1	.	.	CATSDFGRGGTEAFF	TGTGCCACCAGTGATTTTGGAAGGGGTGGAACTGAAGCTTTCTTT
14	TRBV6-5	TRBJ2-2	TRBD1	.	CASRRGQTIGELFF	TGTGCCAGCAGACGGGGACAGACTATCGGGGAGCTGTTTTTT
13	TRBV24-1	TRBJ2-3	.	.	CATRGSNTDTQYF	TGTGCCACCAGGGGTAGCAACACAGATACGCAGTATTTT
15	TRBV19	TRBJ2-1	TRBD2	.	CASTATSAFYNEQFF	TGTGCCAGCACAGCCACTAGCGCCTTCTACAATGAGCAGTTCTTC
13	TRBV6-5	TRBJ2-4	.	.	CASSYSQGYIQYF	TGTGCCAGCAGTTACTCTCAGGGTTACATTCAGTACTTC
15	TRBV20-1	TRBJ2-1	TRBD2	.	CSASVLAGVYNEQFF	TGCAGTGCTAGTGTGCTAGCGGGAGTGTACAATGAGCAGTTCTTC
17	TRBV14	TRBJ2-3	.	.	CASSPPRGTNSQDTQYF	TGTGCCAGCAGCCCCCCACGCGGGACCAACAGTCAAGATACGCAGTATTTT
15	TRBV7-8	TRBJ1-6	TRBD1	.	CASNIGTGKNSPLHF	TGTGCCAGCAACATCGGGACAGGGAAGAATTCACCCCTCCACTTT
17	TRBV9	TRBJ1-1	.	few	CASSVSGEDPMNTEAFF	TGTGCCAGCAGCGTAAGTGGGGAGGACCCGATGAACACTGAAGCTTTCTTT
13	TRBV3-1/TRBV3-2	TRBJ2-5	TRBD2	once	CASSWEGAETQYF	TGTGCCAGCAGCTGGGAGGGCGCGGAGACCCAGTACTTC
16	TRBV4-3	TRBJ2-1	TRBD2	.	CASSRGTASGINEQFF	TGCGCCAGCAGCCGTGGGACAGCTAGCGGGATCAATGAGCAGTTCTTC
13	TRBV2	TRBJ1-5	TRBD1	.	CASSEQGAQPQHF	TGTGCCAGCAGTGAACAGGGGGCTCAGCCCCAGCATTTT
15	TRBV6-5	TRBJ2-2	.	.	CASSYNNRGTGELFF	TGTGCCAGCAGTTACAATAATCGGGGAACCGGGGAGCTGTTTTTT
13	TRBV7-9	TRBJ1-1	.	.	CASSLYMGLEAFF	TGTGCCAGCAGCTTATATATGGGGCTTGAAGCTTTCTTT
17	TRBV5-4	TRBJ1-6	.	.	CASSPTPDRLYNSPLHF	TGTGCCAGCAGCCCAACGCCAGACAGGCTCTATAATTCACCCCTCCACTTT
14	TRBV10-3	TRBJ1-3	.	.	CAISGGTSGNTIYF	TGTGCCATCAGTGGGGGGACATCTGGAAACACCATATATTTT
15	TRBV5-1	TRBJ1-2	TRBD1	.	CASSRGTGTNYGYTF	TGCGCCAGCAGCCGAGGGACAGGGACAAACTATGGCTACACCTTC
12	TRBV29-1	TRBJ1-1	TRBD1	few	CSVGQGDTEAFF	TGCAGCGTCGGACAGGGGGACACTGAAGCTTTCTTT
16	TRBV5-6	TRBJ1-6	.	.	CASGPSRNGRHSPLHF	TGTGCCAGCGGCCCTAGCCGGAATGGGCGCCACTCACCCCTCCACTTT
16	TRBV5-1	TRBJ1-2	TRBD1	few	CASSSVTGTENYGYTF	TGCGCCAGCAGCTCGGTTACCGGGACAGAAAACTATGGCTACACCTTC
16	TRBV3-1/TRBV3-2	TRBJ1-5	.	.	CASSQGSAGAVSPQHF	TGTGCCAGCAGCCAAGGGTCGGCAGGGGCGGTCTCGCCCCAGCATTTT
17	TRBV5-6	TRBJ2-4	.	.	CASSKLTGSLAKNIQYF	TGTGCCAGCAGCAAACTTACAGGGTCTCTAGCCAAAAACATTCAGTACTTC
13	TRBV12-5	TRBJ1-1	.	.	CASGDDIYTEAFF	TGTGCTAGTGGTGATGACATCTACACTGAAGCTTTCTTT
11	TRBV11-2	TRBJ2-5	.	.	CASSAKETQYF	TGTGCCAGCAGCGCGAAAGAGACCCAGTACTTC
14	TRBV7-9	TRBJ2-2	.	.	CASSLTGYTGELFF	TGTGCCAGCAGCTTAACAGGGTACACCGGGGAGCTGTTTTTT
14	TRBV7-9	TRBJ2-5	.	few	CASSFFRGTETQYF	TGTGCCAGCAGCTTCTTCAGGGGCACGGAGACCCAGTACTTC
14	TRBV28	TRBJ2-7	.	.	CASSLAGITYEQYF	TGTGCCAGCAGTTTGGCGGGGATAACCTACGAGCAGTACTTC
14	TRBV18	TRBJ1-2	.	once	CASSPIRGENGYTF	TGTGCCAGCTCACCAATCCGGGGAGAGAATGGCTACACCTTC
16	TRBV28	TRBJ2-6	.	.	CASSFSLLPGANVLTF	TGTGCCAGCAGTTTTTCTCTACTCCCTGGGGCCAACGTCCTGACTTTC
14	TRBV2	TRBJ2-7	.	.	CAAHKTEGASEQYF	TGTGCCGCTCATAAAACAGAAGGTGCCTCCGAGCAGTACTTC
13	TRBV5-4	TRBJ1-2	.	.	CASSYREGYGYTF	TGTGCCAGCAGCTACAGGGAGGGGTATGGCTACACCTTC
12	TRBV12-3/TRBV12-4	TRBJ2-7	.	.	CASSVPRGEQYF	TGTGCCAGCAGCGTCCCAAGGGGCGAGCAGTACTTC
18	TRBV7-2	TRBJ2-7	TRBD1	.	CASSSRRSDRGPSYEQYF	TGTGCCAGCAGCTCCAGACGATCAGACAGGGGGCCCTCCTACGAGCAGTACTTC